Below, 17 T cell receptor beta chains from the same sample are listed, as sequenced in a study of beta chain features in type 1 diabetes. Expressed TCRB transcripts were sequenced, since all the RNA that had been isolated was reverse transcribed. TCRdb's table, derived via immunoSEQ multiplex PCR, lists solely in-frame clones and lacks some. The sample includes around 320,000 clones, approximately 15% seen only once; the top ten take 5.5% to 7.5%. Material: central memory CD4+ T cells from blood. These receptors all stem from a man aged 25 to 40 in good health.

Only a few counts were recorded for this clone. V and J are TRBV7-2 and TRBJ2-3; 11 bases fit TRBD2. The V segment lost 4 bases and the J segment 2 bases; nucleotides outside the gene matches: 5. The CDR3 totals 16 residues. CDR1 is SGHTA, CDR2 FQGNSA, per germline. The CDR3 loop reads CASSYLAGGLTDTQYF. DNA of the CDR3: TGTGCCAGCAGCTACCTAGCGGGGGGACTCACAGATACGCAGTATTTT.

The chain links TRBV7-3 to TRBJ2-2; possibly TRBD2 for D (5 bases). The V and J ends lost 5 bases and 8 bases respectively, with 18 bases between them. Germline V gene lookup returns CDR1 SGHTA and CDR2 FQGTGA. This CDR3 comprises 15 residues. The CDR3 coding sequence is TGTGCCAGCAGCCCAAGAGGTGGGAGATATGGGGAGCTGTTTTTT. It is translated as CASSPRGGRYGELFF. The whole variable domain, filled in from reference TRBV7-3 and TRBJ2-2, reads GAGVSQTPSNKVTEKGKYVELRCDPISGHTALYWYRQSLGQGPEFLIYFQGTGAADDSGLPNDRFFAVRPEGSVSTLKIQRTERGDSAVYLCASSPRGGRYGELFFGEGSRLTVL.

This clone was counted only a few times. This chain connects TRBV7-8 to TRBJ2-7; perhaps TRBD2 as D (6 bases). The CDR3 has 15 amino acids. Trimming removed 5 bases from V and 4 bases from J, with 18 bases in between. Germline V gene lookup returns CDR1 SGHVS and CDR2 FQNEAQ. The CDR3 reads CASSPGTVSMYEQYF. The CDR3 region has the DNA TGTGCCAGCAGCCCCGGGACTGTCTCGATGTACGAGCAGTACTTC.

This clone was observed a few times. The CDR3 here is CASRLGPSCHEQYF. The DNA of the CDR3 is TGTGCAAGTCGCTTAGGGCCTAGCTGCCACGAGCAGTACTTC. The V gene is TRBV12-2, the J gene TRBJ2-7; the table assigns TRBD2, which was not confirmed against the DNA. TRBV12-2 is recorded as a pseudogene. The CDR3 runs 14 residues.

The chain links TRBV25-1 to TRBJ2-3, with 11 bases that match TRBD1. Trimming took 2 bases from V and 5 from J; bases not matched to a gene: 6. This CDR3 has 16 residues. The germline V gene encodes CDR1 MGHDK and CDR2 SYGVNS. Here the CDR3 reads CASSEPVGTGGDTQYF. The CDR3, as DNA: TGTGCCAGCAGTGAACCTGTCGGGACAGGGGGAGATACGCAGTATTTT.

This clone was counted only a few times. This rearrangement joins TRBV4-3 to TRBJ1-2, with D maybe TRBD1 (5 bases). The length of the CDR3 is 13 residues. The germline V gene has CDR1 LGHNA and CDR2 YSLEER. V shed 0 bases and J shed 6 bases, with 8 bases lying between them. This chain's CDR3 is CASSQDGGDGYTF. The CDR3 bases are TGCGCCAGCAGCCAAGATGGGGGGGATGGCTACACCTTC.

This chain links TRBV5-1 with TRBJ1-2; D is uncertain. In germline, CDR1 is SGHRS, CDR2 YFSETQ. V lost 0 bases and J lost 3, with 3 bases in between. The CDR3 totals 12 residues. CDR3 sequence reads: CASSLGDYGYTF. The CDR3 region has the DNA TGCGCCAGCAGCTTGGGCGACTATGGCTACACCTTC.

This clone was detected only a few times. The chain couples TRBV9 to TRBJ1-1; D gene unclear. The CDR3 length is 16 residues. Germline-derived CDR1 and CDR2 are SGDLS and YYNGEE. The V and J ends lost 4 bases and 2 bases respectively, with 18 bases between them. The CDR3 spells CASSLTIGERNTEAFF. In DNA, the CDR3 is TGTGCCAGCAGCCTGACCATCGGGGAAAGAAACACTGAAGCTTTCTTT.

This clone was picked up a small number of times. V and J are TRBV6-6 and TRBJ2-5; D assignment may be TRBD1 or TRBD2 (5 bases each). Per germline, CDR1 MNHNY and CDR2 SVGAGI (reference sequence). V was cut by 6 bases and J by 3 bases, with 17 bases left in between. The CDR3 length is 15 residues. The CDR3 protein is CASRHHRDGEETQYF. The CDR3 DNA follows: TGTGCCAGCAGACATCACCGGGACGGAGAAGAGACCCAGTACTTC.

This sequence joins TRBV19 and TRBJ1-5, with 10 bases aligning to TRBD1. CDR1 and CDR2 (germline): LNHDA, SQIVND (reference sequence). V lost 6 bases, J lost 9 bases, and 8 bases stayed unmatched. The CDR3 has 14 residues. The CDR3 DNA follows: TGTGCCAGTAGCGCGGGACAGGGGTATCGGCCCCAGCATTTT. The encoded protein is CASSAGQGYRPQHF.

Only a few counts were recorded for this clone. The genes are TRBV18 and TRBJ1-3; 9 positions match TRBD1. Germline values: CDR1 KGHSH, CDR2 LQKENI. CDR3 size: 13 residues. J was trimmed by 7 bases and V by 3 bases; bases with no gene match: 1. The CDR3 spells CASSPDRGNTIYF. CDR3 DNA sequence: TGTGCCAGCTCACCGGACAGGGGCAACACCATATATTTT.

This chain links TRBV6-6 with TRBJ2-3, with D uncertain. Between the trimmed V and J ends, which lost 5 bases and 6 bases, there was a span of 12 bases. The CDR3 is made up of 13 amino acids. The germline V gene has CDR1 MNHNY and CDR2 SVGAGI (reference sequence). CDR3 coding DNA: TGTGCCAGCAGTCGTCTCACCGGGGATACGCAGTATTTT. Translation gives CASSRLTGDTQYF.

In this sample, this clone turned up a few times. The chain uses TRBV9 and TRBJ2-5; TRBD2 matches at 8 bases. Germline CDR1 and CDR2: SGDLS and YYNGEE. CDR3 length: 16 amino acids. The trim removed 1 base at V and 5 bases at J, leaving 10 bases unmatched. DNA of the CDR3: TGTGCCAGCAGCGTAAATCCGGGAGGGAGGAGGGAGACCCAGTACTTC. It translates to CASSVNPGGRRETQYF.

This clone was counted between two and nine times. This rearrangement joins TRBV7-7 to TRBJ2-5, with TRBD1 identical over 9 bases. The CDR3 is made up of 15 amino acids. V was pared by 2 bases and J by 5 bases, with 6 bases of the junction left unmatched. Germline V lookup: CDR1 SSHAT, CDR2 FNYEAQ (reference sequence). CDR3 in amino acids: CASSLQGQGGETQYF. CDR3 nucleotide sequence: TGTGCCAGCAGCTTACAGGGACAGGGTGGCGAGACCCAGTACTTC.

This clone was seen a few times. The rearrangement uses TRBV9 and TRBJ1-6, with a possible D match to TRBD1 (5 bases). Trimming pared 7 bases from V and 12 bases from J, leaving 23 bases between. The length of the CDR3 is 15 residues. Germline V CDR1 and CDR2: SGDLS, YYNGEE. Here the CDR3 reads CASAVDSIASQPLHF. The CDR3 DNA reads TGTGCCAGCGCGGTAGACAGTATAGCTTCGCAACCCCTCCACTTT.

This clone was counted only a few times. The CDR3 coding sequence is TGTGCCAGCAGCCCCTTTATATCCCAGTATGGCTACACCTTC. Protein sequence: CASSPFISQYGYTF. V gene TRBV7-9 combines with J gene TRBJ1-2; no reliable D call. V lost 5 bases and J lost 5, with 15 bases in between. The V gene's germline CDR1 is SEHNR and CDR2 FQNEAQ (reference sequence). The CDR3 length is 14 residues.

This clone has a handful of counts. Distinct nucleotide sequences in the sample also encode this CDR3. The J gene is TRBJ1-5, the V gene TRBV7-8, with 9 bases identical to TRBD1. Germline V gives CDR1 SGHVS, CDR2 FQNEAQ. Germline trimming cut 5 bases from V and 4 bases from J; bases unmatched to any gene: 3. The length of the CDR3 is 14 residues. The CDR3 sequence is CASSPGQGNQPQHF. The DNA for the CDR3 is TGTGCCAGCAGCCCAGGACAGGGGAATCAGCCCCAGCATTTT.